This TCR beta chain was sequenced in a study of blood T cell repertoires in COVID-19. Study processing details: Reference gene primers were amplified, and this amplification served to estimate nucleated cell counts. Some clones are missing from TCRdb's copy, which holds only in-frame ones; the method was immunoSEQ multiplex PCR. The V and J calls and the clone size are those of that table, but D and trimming were determined from the DNA. Of about 180,000 clones in the sample, 75% to 90% were seen once. Germline lookup yields CDR1 SEHNR and CDR2 FQNEAQ (reference sequence). V dropped 2 bases and J dropped 11; count of bases not matched to a gene: 5. The CDR3 extends over 12 amino acids.

Material: PBMCs or T cells enriched from blood (not recorded which). The chain combines TRBV7-9 with TRBJ1-1; TRBD1 aligns across 7 bases. The receptor was derived from a woman aged 40 to 49 with acute COVID-19. CDR3 sequence reads: CASSLMDRRAFF. DNA for the CDR3: TGTGCCAGCAGCTTAATGGACAGGAGGGCTTTCTTT.